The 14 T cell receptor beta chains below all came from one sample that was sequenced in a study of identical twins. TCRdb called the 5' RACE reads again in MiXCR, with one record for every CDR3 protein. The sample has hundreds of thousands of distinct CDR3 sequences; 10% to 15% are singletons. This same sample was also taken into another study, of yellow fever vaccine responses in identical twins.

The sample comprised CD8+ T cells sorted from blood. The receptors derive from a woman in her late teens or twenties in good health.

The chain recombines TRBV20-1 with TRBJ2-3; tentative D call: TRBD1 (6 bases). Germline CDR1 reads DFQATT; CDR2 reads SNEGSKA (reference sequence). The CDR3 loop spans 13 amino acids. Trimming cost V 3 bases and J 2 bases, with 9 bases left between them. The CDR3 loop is CSASNRATDTQYF. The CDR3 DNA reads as TGCAGTGCTAGTAACAGGGCCACAGATACGCAGTATTTT.

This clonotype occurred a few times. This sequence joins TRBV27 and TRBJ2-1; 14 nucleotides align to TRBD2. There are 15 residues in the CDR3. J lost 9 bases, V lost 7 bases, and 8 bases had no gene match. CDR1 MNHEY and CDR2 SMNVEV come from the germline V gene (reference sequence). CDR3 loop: CASTLQTSGRGEQFF. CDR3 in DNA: TGTGCCAGCACTCTACAGACTAGCGGGAGGGGTGAGCAGTTCTTC.

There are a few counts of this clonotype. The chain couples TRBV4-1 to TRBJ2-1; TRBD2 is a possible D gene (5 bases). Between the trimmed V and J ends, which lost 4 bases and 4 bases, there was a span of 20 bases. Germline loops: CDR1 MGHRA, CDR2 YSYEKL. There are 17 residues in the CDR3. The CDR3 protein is CASSPLIPPAEYNEQFF. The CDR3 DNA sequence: TGCGCCAGCAGCCCCCTCATACCCCCAGCGGAGTACAATGAGCAGTTCTTC.

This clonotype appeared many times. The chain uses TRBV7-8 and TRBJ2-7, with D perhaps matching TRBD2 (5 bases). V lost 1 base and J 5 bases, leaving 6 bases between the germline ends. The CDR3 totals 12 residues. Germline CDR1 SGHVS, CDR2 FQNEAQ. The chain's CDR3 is CASSLVGDEQYV. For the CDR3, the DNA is TGTGCCAGCAGCTTAGTGGGAGACGAGCAGTACGTC.

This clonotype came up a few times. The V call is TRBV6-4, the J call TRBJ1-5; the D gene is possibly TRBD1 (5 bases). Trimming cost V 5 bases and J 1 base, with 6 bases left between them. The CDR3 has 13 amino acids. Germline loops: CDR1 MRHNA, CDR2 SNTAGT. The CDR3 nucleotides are TGTGCCAGCAGTCGGGACAGCAATCAGCCCCAGCATTTT. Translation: CASSRDSNQPQHF.

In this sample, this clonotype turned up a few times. The DNA for the CDR3 is TGCGCCAGCAGCAGCAGACAGGGAGAAGGGCCCTATGGCTACACCTTC. Translating it yields CASSSRQGEGPYGYTF. The chain combines TRBV5-1 with TRBJ1-2, with TRBD1 matching 7 bases. V dropped 4 bases and J dropped 4; count of bases not matched to a gene: 13. Germline-derived CDR1 and CDR2 are SGHRS and YFSETQ. The CDR3 sequence is 16 residues long.

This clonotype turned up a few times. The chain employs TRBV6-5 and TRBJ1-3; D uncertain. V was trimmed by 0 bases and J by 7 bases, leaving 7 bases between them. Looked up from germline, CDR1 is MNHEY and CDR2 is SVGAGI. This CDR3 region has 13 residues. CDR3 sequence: CASSYSKQNTIYF. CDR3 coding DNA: TGTGCCAGCAGTTACTCGAAACAGAACACCATATATTTT.

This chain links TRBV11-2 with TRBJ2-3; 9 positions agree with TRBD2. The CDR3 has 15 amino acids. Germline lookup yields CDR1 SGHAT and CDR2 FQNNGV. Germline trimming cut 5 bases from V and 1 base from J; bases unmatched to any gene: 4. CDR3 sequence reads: CASSTRGGGTDTQYF. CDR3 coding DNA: TGTGCCAGCAGCACGCGCGGGGGGGGCACAGATACGCAGTATTTT.

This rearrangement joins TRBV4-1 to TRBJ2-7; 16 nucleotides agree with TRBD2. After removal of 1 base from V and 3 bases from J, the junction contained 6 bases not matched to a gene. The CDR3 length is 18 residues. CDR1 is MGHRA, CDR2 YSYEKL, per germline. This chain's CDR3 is CASSQGGLAGGLDYEQYF. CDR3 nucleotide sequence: TGCGCCAGCAGCCAAGGGGGACTAGCGGGAGGGCTAGACTACGAGCAGTACTTC.

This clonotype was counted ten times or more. CDR3 sequence reads: CATSRDRATQRNEQFF. DNA of the CDR3: TGTGCCACCAGCAGAGATAGGGCCACCCAACGCAATGAGCAGTTCTTC. The rearrangement links TRBV15 to TRBJ2-1; no clear D. Trimming left V 0 bases short and J 6 bases short, with 15 bases between. CDR3 size: 16 residues. Germline CDR1 reads LNHNV; CDR2 reads YYDKDF (reference sequence).

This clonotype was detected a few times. The CDR3 DNA sequence: TGTGCCAGCAGCTTCCCCGGGACAGTTAATGAAAAACTGTTTTTT. It yields the protein CASSFPGTVNEKLFF. The chain uses TRBV7-9 and TRBJ1-4; 7 bases are a match to TRBD1. With 3 bases clipped from V and 4 bases from J, the junction kept 5 bases outside the gene matches. In germline, CDR1 is SEHNR, CDR2 FQNEAQ (reference sequence). The CDR3 is 15 residues long. Full variable domain (rest looked up from reference TRBV7-9 and TRBJ1-4): DTGVSQNPRHKITKRGQNVTFRCDPISEHNRLYWYRQTLGQGPEFLTYFQNEAQLEKSRLLSDRFSAERPKGSFSTLEIQRTEQGDSAMYLCASSFPGTVNEKLFFGSGTQLSVL.

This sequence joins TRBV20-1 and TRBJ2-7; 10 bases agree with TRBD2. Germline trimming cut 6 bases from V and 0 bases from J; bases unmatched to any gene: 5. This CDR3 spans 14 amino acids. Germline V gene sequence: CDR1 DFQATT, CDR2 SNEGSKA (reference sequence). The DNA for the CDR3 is TGCAGTGCAACCGGGACTAGCGTCTCCTACGAGCAGTACTTC. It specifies CSATGTSVSYEQYF.

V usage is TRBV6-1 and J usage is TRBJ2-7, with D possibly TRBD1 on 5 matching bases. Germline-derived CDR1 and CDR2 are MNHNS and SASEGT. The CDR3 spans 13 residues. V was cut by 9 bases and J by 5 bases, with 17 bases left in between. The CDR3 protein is CASRYRRSDEQYF. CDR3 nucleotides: TGTGCCAGTCGGTACAGGCGAAGCGACGAGCAGTACTTC.

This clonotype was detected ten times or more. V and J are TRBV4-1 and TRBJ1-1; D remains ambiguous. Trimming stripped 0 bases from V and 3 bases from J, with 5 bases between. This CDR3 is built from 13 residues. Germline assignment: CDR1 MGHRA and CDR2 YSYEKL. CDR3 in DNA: TGCGCCAGCAGCCAAGATGGCTACACTGAAGCTTTCTTT. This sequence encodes CASSQDGYTEAFF.